The 9 T cell receptor beta chains given below trace back to one sample, sequenced in a study of beta chain features in type 1 diabetes. The study's findings and limits: In every one of the four CD4+ subsets, TCRB CDR3s were moderately but significantly shorter in Type 1 diabetes patients.

Their antigens are not known. The sequenced template was cDNA made from the entire isolated RNA. Only in-frame clones appear in the TCRdb table, and some are missing; sequencing was by immunoSEQ multiplex PCR. The sample has over 150,000 clones, 8% to 9.5% seen once; the top ten hold about 0.5%. The sample taken for sequencing was central memory CD4+ T cells from blood. The receptor set was obtained from a woman under 30 with type 1 diabetes.

This clone was detected many times. This chain joins TRBV28 and TRBJ2-7; the match to TRBD1 covers 7 bases. Losses at the gene ends were 6 bases for V and 7 bases for J; bases not matched to a gene: 18. Per germline, CDR1 MDHEN and CDR2 SYDVKM. This CDR3 contains 16 residues. As DNA, the CDR3 is TGTGCCAGCAGCCTCCCCCACAGGGGCCCACAGGGGGAGCAGTACTTC. This translates into CASSLPHRGPQGEQYF.

CDR3 DNA: TGTGCCATCAGACCCGACAGGGGGAATGGGCCCCAGCATTTT. The encoded protein is CAIRPDRGNGPQHF. The V call is TRBV10-3, the J call TRBJ1-5; 9 bases map to TRBD1. CDR3 length equals 14 residues. The germline V gene has CDR1 ENHRY and CDR2 SYGVKD. Unmatched junction bases numbered 9, after V lost 6 bases and J lost 9 bases.

This clone was seen only a few times. The chain employs TRBV18 and TRBJ2-3; no clear D gene. The V end lost 3 bases, the J end lost 2 bases, and 12 bases lay between the germline ends. This CDR3 region has 15 residues. The germline V gene has CDR1 KGHSH and CDR2 LQKENI. This CDR3 is CASSPSTLPTDTQYF. As DNA, the CDR3 is TGTGCCAGCTCACCTAGTACGTTACCCACAGATACGCAGTATTTT.

This chain uses TRBV5-5 with TRBJ2-7; tentatively, D is TRBD2 (8 bases). V shed 6 bases and J shed 7 bases, with 23 bases lying between them. The CDR3 runs to 15 residues. Germline CDR1 SGHKS, CDR2 YYEKEE (reference sequence). The CDR3 DNA sequence: TGTGCCAGCACACGCCTAGCGGGCCAACAGGGGGAGCAGTACTTC. Residues: CASTRLAGQQGEQYF.

The chain carries TRBV6-1 and TRBJ2-1; 7 bases are a match to TRBD2. CDR3 length equals 14 residues. The junction had 2 bases not matched to a gene; V was cut back by 5 bases and J by 1 base. Germline assignment: CDR1 MNHNS and CDR2 SASEGT. CDR3 loop: CASSPGGSYNEQFF. CDR3 DNA sequence: TGTGCCAGCAGTCCGGGAGGTTCCTACAATGAGCAGTTCTTC.

The V and J genes are TRBV28 and TRBJ2-7, with D tentatively TRBD1 (6 bases). The CDR3 is 13 residues long. V dropped 10 bases and J dropped 0 bases, with 13 bases sitting between them. Germline V gene data show CDR1 as MDHEN and CDR2 as SYDVKM. This CDR3 reads CATMDSPSYEQYF. The CDR3 bases are TGTGCCACCATGGACAGCCCCTCCTACGAGCAGTACTTC. Supplemented by reference TRBV28 and TRBJ2-7, the full variable domain reads DVKVTQSSRYLVKRTGEKVFLECVQDMDHENMFWYRQDPGLGLRLIYFSYDVKMKEKGDIPEGYSVSREKKERFSLILESASTNQTSMYLCATMDSPSYEQYFGPGTRLTVT.

This rearrangement joins TRBV19 to TRBJ1-2, with D unresolved. The CDR3 runs 15 residues. V was clipped by 10 bases and J by 3 bases, with 21 bases between them. Germline V lookup: CDR1 LNHDA, CDR2 SQIVND (reference sequence). The CDR3 DNA reads as TGTGCCACCAAGCCGTCCGAGGTTAAAGACTATGGCTACACCTTC. Amino acid sequence: CATKPSEVKDYGYTF.

The chain employs TRBV29-1 and TRBJ2-6; 8 bases are shared with TRBD1. CDR1 and CDR2 from the germline V gene are SQVTM and ANQGSEA. J gave up 2 bases and V 4 bases, and 10 bases lay outside the gene matches. The CDR3 has 17 residues. The CDR3 region has the DNA TGCAGCGTTGTGACCCCGACAGGGGTGGCTGGGGCCAACGTCCTGACTTTC. As protein: CSVVTPTGVAGANVLTF. Filled out from reference TRBV29-1 and TRBJ2-6, the complete variable domain reads SAVISQKPSRDICQRGTSLTIQCQVDSQVTMMFWYRQQPGQSLTLIATANQGSEATYESGFVIDKFPISRPNLTFSTLTVSNMSPEDSSIYLCSVVTPTGVAGANVLTFGAGSRLTVL.

This clone was observed a few times. This chain joins TRBV6-6 and TRBJ1-3, with D unclear. Per germline, CDR1 MNHNY and CDR2 SVGAGI (reference sequence). Trimming took off 3 bases at V and 0 bases at J, with 9 bases between the two ends. The CDR3 loop spans 15 amino acids. The CDR3 bases are TGTGCCAGCAGTTATACTCCGATCTCTGGAAACACCATATATTTT. It codes for CASSYTPISGNTIYF.